Presented here are 9 T cell receptor beta chains from one specimen sequenced in a study of blood T cell repertoires in COVID-19. TCRdb's table, derived via immunoSEQ multiplex PCR, lists solely in-frame clones and lacks some. The sample contains 180,000 or so clones, roughly four fifths of which appear only once. The sequenced sample consisted of PBMCs or T cells enriched from blood (not recorded which). Source of these receptors: a man in his fifties who had recovered from COVID-19.

This chain joins TRBV11-1 and TRBJ1-1, with 7 positions matching TRBD1. The CDR3 spans 15 residues. CDR1 is SGHAT and CDR2 is FQDESV in the germline V gene (reference sequence). Trimming at V came to 5 bases and at J to 6 bases, leaving 12 bases not matched to a gene. CDR3 protein: CASSPSAGGKAEAFF. In DNA, the CDR3 is TGTGCCAGCAGCCCGTCCGCAGGGGGAAAGGCTGAAGCTTTCTTT.

This chain connects TRBV12-3 or TRBV12-4 to TRBJ2-1, with D tentatively TRBD1 (6 bases). The ends were cut back, 8 bases at V and 6 bases at J, with 14 bases in the middle. This CDR3 has 13 amino acids. The CDR3 nucleotides read TGTGCCAGCCTGACAGGTCTGGTCAATGAGCAGTTCTTC. This encodes CASLTGLVNEQFF.

The chain recombines TRBV7-9 with TRBJ1-2; tentatively, D is TRBD1 (6 bases). Germline V gives CDR1 SEHNR, CDR2 FQNEAQ (reference sequence). CDR3 length: 13 amino acids. With 2 bases removed from V and 6 bases from J, the gap between germline ends came to 10 bases. CDR3 nucleotide sequence: TGTGCCAGCAGCTTAATGGGGGCTGATGGCTACACCTTC. Protein: CASSLMGADGYTF.

J is TRBJ2-7 and V is TRBV4-1, with TRBD2 as a possible D gene (8 bases). V lost 4 bases and J 0 bases, leaving 25 bases between the germline ends. The germline V gene encodes CDR1 MGHRA and CDR2 YSYEKL. This CDR3 is 19 amino acids long. The CDR3 nucleotides read TGCGCCAGCAGCCCCCGGACAGGCGGTGGGCTAGCGGGCTCCTACGAGCAGTACTTC. As protein: CASSPRTGGGLAGSYEQYF.

This sequence joins TRBV23-1 and TRBJ2-1; D not certain. TRBV23-1 is an ORF, and what it does is uncertain. Trimming left V 1 base short and J 6 bases short, with 7 bases between. The CDR3 is 13 residues long. Here the CDR3 DNA reads TGCGCCAGCAGTCAATTGGCAACCAATGAGCAGTTCTTC. This sequence encodes CASSQLATNEQFF.

The CDR3 coding sequence is TGCGCCAGCAGCTTGGCCGGGAGATACAATGAGCAGTTCTTC. Amino acid sequence: CASSLAGRYNEQFF. The chain is built from TRBV5-1 and TRBJ2-1, with D perhaps TRBD2 (6 bases). Germline V gene data show CDR1 as SGHRS and CDR2 as YFSETQ. V was clipped by 0 bases and J by 4 bases, with 8 bases between them. This CDR3 contains 14 residues.

The chain employs TRBV29-1 and TRBJ2-3; no definite D call. The CDR3 has 13 residues. Per the germline V gene, CDR1 is SQVTM and CDR2 is ANQGSEA. The ends were cut back, 0 bases at V and 0 bases at J, with 4 bases in the middle. CDR3 DNA sequence: TGCAGCGTTGAAGATCCGAGCACAGATACGCAGTATTTT. Translation gives CSVEDPSTDTQYF.

The chain combines TRBV28 with TRBJ1-5; 7 bases align to TRBD1. The length of the CDR3 is 17 residues. Germline lookup yields CDR1 MDHEN and CDR2 SYDVKM. V gave up 6 bases and J gave up 0 bases; unmatched junction bases: 11. CDR3 protein: CASSSSTGLYSNQPQHF. The DNA for the CDR3 is TGTGCCAGCAGCTCCTCGACAGGGCTATATAGCAATCAGCCCCAGCATTTT.

Comment on this clone: This same CDR3 is encoded by further DNA sequences in the sample. This sequence joins TRBV27 and TRBJ2-5, with 7 bases identical to TRBD1. Per germline, CDR1 MNHEY and CDR2 SMNVEV (reference sequence). Trimming at V came to 2 bases and at J to 5 bases, leaving 5 bases not matched to a gene. The CDR3 runs 14 residues. The CDR3 DNA reads TGTGCCAGCAGTTTAAGGGGGCTCGGGGAGACCCAGTACTTC. Amino acids: CASSLRGLGETQYF.